This T cell receptor (beta chain) came from a study of response to subunit inactivated influenza vaccine. General observations from the study: Each seasonal flu vaccination may recruit only limited new T cells, authors suggested.

MiXCR, applied by TCRdb to the RT-PCR reads, yields one record per CDR3 protein. The table lists 500,000 or so distinct CDR3 sequences, around 9.9% of them singletons, with approximately 12% in the top ten. The CDR3 loop spans 16 amino acids. With 0 bases clipped from V and 5 bases from J, the junction kept 7 bases outside the gene matches. Per the germline V gene, CDR1 is DFQATT and CDR2 is SNEGSKA (reference sequence). With regard to this clonotype: The antigen remains undetermined.

The gene calls are TRBV20-1 and TRBJ2-3; TRBD2 agrees at 11 bases. The source of this sequence is a man over 45 who received an inactivated influenza vaccine. The sequences come from PBMCs from blood, collected 40 to 50 days after vaccination. CDR3 loop: CSAREWVAGGKDTQYF. CDR3 sequence (DNA): TGCAGTGCTAGAGAATGGGTAGCGGGAGGGAAAGATACGCAGTATTTT.